These 30 T cell receptor beta chains were all obtained from the same sample, sequenced in a study of vaccination and CD4 T cells after COVID-19. Their antigens are not known. Sequenced with the Oncomine TCR Beta short-read assay was DNA taken from cultured CD4+ T cells. TCRdb processed the PCR reads anew with MiXCR; each CDR3 protein has one entry. The sample holds about 6,700 distinct CDR3 sequences, roughly 29% seen once. Treatment reported: roughly 11-day PBMC culture with coronavirus spike peptide pools or control peptides (ViraFEST assay). Prior to the COVID-19 pandemic (2011-2018), the unexposed donor's CD4+ T cells were collected. The sequencing input was CD4+ T cells from blood, cultured in vitro. Every receptor here comes from a human donor in good health.

The chain links TRBV7-7 to TRBJ1-1, with D hard to call. Trimming cost V 5 bases and J 1 base, with 8 bases left between them. Germline V gives CDR1 SSHAT, CDR2 FNYEAQ (reference sequence). This CDR3 is 13 amino acids long. CDR3 in DNA: TGTGCCAGCAGCACCTCGGAGAACACTGAAGCTTTCTTT. As protein: CASSTSENTEAFF.

This clonotype has more than one count but fewer than ten. This chain joins TRBV9 and TRBJ1-2, with 8 bases lining up with TRBD1. V was pared by 0 bases and J by 0 bases, with 4 bases of the junction left unmatched. The length of the CDR3 is 16 residues. The germline gives CDR1 SGDLS, CDR2 YYNGEE. For the CDR3, the DNA is TGTGCCAGCAGCGTAGGGGGACAGGTCGCTAACTATGGCTACACCTTC. This codes for CASSVGGQVANYGYTF.

V usage is TRBV12-3 or TRBV12-4 and J usage is TRBJ2-6, with D uncertain. The CDR3 extends over 14 amino acids. V was trimmed by 6 bases and J by 0 bases, leaving 6 bases between them. CDR3 sequence (DNA): TGTGCCAGCAGCTCTAACTCTGGGGCCAACGTCCTGACTTTC. Protein product: CASSSNSGANVLTF.

V is TRBV20-1 and J is TRBJ1-3; D may be TRBD1 (5 bases). This CDR3 region has 15 residues. From germline, CDR1 is DFQATT and CDR2 SNEGSKA (reference sequence). The V end was cut by 7 bases, the J end by 0 bases, with 16 bases between. The CDR3 DNA follows: TGCAGTGTCCCGGGGCGGAGAAGCTCTGGAAACACCATATATTTT. Its protein is CSVPGRRSSGNTIYF.

This clonotype occurred a few times. CDR3: CASMLDRGEPQHF. CDR3 coding DNA: TGTGCCAGCATGCTGGACAGGGGGGAGCCCCAGCATTTT. The rearrangement joins TRBV2 to TRBJ1-5; 10 bases agree with TRBD1. CDR1 is SNHLY, CDR2 FYNNEI, per germline. The CDR3 contains 13 residues. V dropped 7 bases and J dropped 8; count of bases not matched to a gene: 5.

V gene TRBV5-1 combines with J gene TRBJ1-2; D is undetermined. The germline gives CDR1 SGHRS, CDR2 YFSETQ. Between the trimmed V and J ends, which lost 6 bases and 4 bases, there was a span of 7 bases. The CDR3 totals 11 residues. The CDR3 DNA is TGCGCCAGCACCGGACCCTATGGCTACACCTTC. This codes for CASTGPYGYTF.

The rearrangement links TRBV25-1 to TRBJ2-5; no definite D call. Trimming took off 8 bases at V and 2 bases at J, with 24 bases between the two ends. CDR1 MGHDK and CDR2 SYGVNS come from the germline V gene. The CDR3 loop spans 17 amino acids. CDR3 in amino acids: CASVIDPRSTHQETQYF. In nucleotides, the CDR3 is TGTGCCAGCGTAATTGATCCGAGGAGTACGCATCAAGAGACCCAGTACTTC.

By share, this clonotype ranks as medium-sized. The CDR3 DNA reads as TGTGCCAGCAGCTTACTAGGGGACACTGAAGCTTTCTTT. Its protein is CASSLLGDTEAFF. The chain joins TRBV7-9 to TRBJ1-1; possible D gene TRBD1, 5 bases. CDR1 and CDR2 (germline): SEHNR, FQNEAQ (reference sequence). The CDR3 covers 13 residues. V gave up 2 bases and J gave up 3 bases, with 7 bases separating them. Complete variable domain (other parts from reference TRBV7-9 and TRBJ1-1): DTGVSQNPRHKITKRGQNVTFRCDPISEHNRLYWYRQTLGQGPEFLTYFQNEAQLEKSRLLSDRFSAERPKGSFSTLEIQRTEQGDSAMYLCASSLLGDTEAFFGQGTRLTVV.

This clonotype has only a few counts. This sequence joins TRBV7-2 and TRBJ1-6; D unresolved. V lost 2 bases, J lost 0 bases, and 8 bases lay in between. Germline values: CDR1 SGHTA, CDR2 FQGNSA. This CDR3 comprises 16 residues. CDR3 sequence reads: CASSLRSSSYNSPLHF. The CDR3 DNA reads TGTGCCAGCAGCTTAAGGTCGAGCTCCTATAATTCACCCCTCCACTTT.

This clonotype is labeled as medium-sized. The V call is TRBV6-1, the J call TRBJ1-5; D gene uncertain. Germline V gene lookup returns CDR1 MNHNS and CDR2 SASEGT. The CDR3 sequence is 14 residues long. V lost 6 bases and J lost 4, with 13 bases in between. The DNA for the CDR3 is TGTGCCAGCAGCGGGGAACGGTTGAATCAGCCCCAGCATTTT. Amino acid sequence: CASSGERLNQPQHF.

The rearrangement uses TRBV29-1 and TRBJ2-7; 9 bases match TRBD1. The CDR3 sequence is 13 residues long. Germline lookup yields CDR1 SQVTM and CDR2 ANQGSEA. Trimming took 1 base from V and 7 from J; bases not matched to a gene: 5. CDR3 amino acids: CSVEGTGAREQYF. The CDR3 DNA is TGCAGCGTTGAAGGGACAGGGGCGCGGGAGCAGTACTTC.

This chain joins TRBV20-1 and TRBJ1-6; D remains unclear. Trimming took off 6 bases at V and 7 bases at J, with 10 bases between the two ends. Germline CDR1 and CDR2: DFQATT and SNEGSKA (reference sequence). CDR3 length equals 12 residues. CDR3 in amino acids: CSARAGNSPLHF. DNA for the CDR3: TGCAGTGCCCGAGCCGGGAATTCACCCCTCCACTTT.

This clonotype was seen a few times. The rearrangement joins TRBV20-1 to TRBJ1-5, with no clear D. The CDR3 consists of 14 residues. Trimming cost V 4 bases and J 4 bases, with 14 bases left between them. Germline V lookup: CDR1 DFQATT, CDR2 SNEGSKA (reference sequence). This CDR3 is CSATKGPQNQPQHF. CDR3 coding DNA: TGCAGTGCTACCAAAGGGCCCCAAAATCAGCCCCAGCATTTT.

This clonotype was observed a few times. CDR3 protein: CASSPQAHKAGGSIQETQYF. CDR3 bases: TGTGCCAGCAGCCCCCAGGCCCATAAGGCGGGGGGCTCCATCCAAGAGACCCAGTACTTC. The genes are TRBV9 and TRBJ2-5, with TRBD2 matching over 8 bases. The germline gives CDR1 SGDLS, CDR2 YYNGEE. J gave up 1 base and V 4 bases, and 21 bases lay outside the gene matches. The CDR3 totals 20 residues.

The V and J genes are TRBV10-3 and TRBJ1-3; D unresolved. CDR3 length equals 13 residues. Germline loops: CDR1 ENHRY, CDR2 SYGVKD. V gave up 7 bases and J gave up 4 bases, with 11 bases separating them. In DNA form, the CDR3 reads TGTGCCATCACACTCGAATACGGAAACACCATATATTTT. It codes for CAITLEYGNTIYF.

The chain recombines TRBV12-3 or TRBV12-4 with TRBJ2-7, with no clear D. The V end was cut by 4 bases, the J end by 3 bases, with 7 bases between. This CDR3 region has 12 residues. As DNA, the CDR3 is TGTGCCAGCAGTTACTCTAGCTACGAGCAGTACTTC. Its protein is CASSYSSYEQYF.

The chain recombines TRBV29-1 with TRBJ1-2; no firm D call. The CDR3 runs 16 residues. The germline V gene has CDR1 SQVTM and CDR2 ANQGSEA. Between the trimmed V and J ends, which lost 0 bases and 0 bases, there was a span of 14 bases. The CDR3 protein is CSVEDPLGTSNYGYTF. CDR3 nucleotide sequence: TGCAGCGTTGAAGACCCACTAGGCACCTCTAACTATGGCTACACCTTC.

This clonotype was seen a handful of times. The chain carries TRBV6-1 and TRBJ2-2; a weak D match, TRBD1 (6 bases). Germline V lookup: CDR1 MNHNS, CDR2 SASEGT. V lost 6 bases and J 5 bases, leaving 13 bases between the germline ends. The CDR3 spans 14 residues. The CDR3 spells CASSQQGRTGELFF. The CDR3 DNA sequence: TGTGCCAGCAGCCAACAGGGTCGGACCGGGGAGCTGTTTTTT.

This clonotype was seen only a few times. V is TRBV11-2 and J is TRBJ1-2; D is unclear. CDR1 and CDR2 (germline): SGHAT, FQNNGV. V shed 4 bases and J shed 1 base, with 7 bases lying between them. The CDR3 has 13 residues. The CDR3 loop reads CASSWTDNYGYTF. Written as DNA, the CDR3 is TGTGCCAGCAGCTGGACGGATAACTATGGCTACACCTTC.

This clonotype has more than one count but fewer than ten. The chain couples TRBV6-5 to TRBJ1-6, with D possibly being TRBD1 (6 bases). Trimming shortened V by 0 bases and J by 7 bases, and 10 bases separated the two germline ends. Germline CDR1 is MNHEY and CDR2 is SVGAGI. This CDR3 has 15 amino acids. The CDR3 DNA reads as TGTGCCAGCAGTTACTCTGTTGACAGGAATTCACCCCTCCACTTT. This gives the protein CASSYSVDRNSPLHF.

The genes are TRBV20-1 and TRBJ1-1; D not resolved. From germline, CDR1 is DFQATT and CDR2 SNEGSKA (reference sequence). V lost 8 bases and J lost 0, with 16 bases in between. The CDR3 is 14 residues long. CDR3 residues: CSTPTAGVNTEAFF. The CDR3 DNA reads TGCAGTACTCCCACCGCCGGGGTGAACACTGAAGCTTTCTTT.

The chain is built from TRBV20-1 and TRBJ1-2; 8 positions match TRBD1. Unmatched junction bases numbered 15, after V lost 4 bases and J lost 8 bases. The CDR3 extends over 15 amino acids. Germline V gene sequence: CDR1 DFQATT, CDR2 SNEGSKA (reference sequence). In DNA, the CDR3 is TGCAGTGCTATCGCAGCTCTGGACAGGGAACGCGGCTACACCTTC. Amino acids: CSAIAALDRERGYTF.

J is TRBJ2-7 and V is TRBV6-5; 10 nucleotides align to TRBD2. The CDR3 has 15 amino acids. J was trimmed by 5 bases and V by 4 bases; bases with no gene match: 8. CDR1 and CDR2 from the germline V gene are MNHEY and SVGAGI. The CDR3 bases are TGTGCCAGCAGTTTACAGCGGGGGGGCTTTGACGAGCAGTACTTC. Its protein is CASSLQRGGFDEQYF.

This chain joins TRBV20-1 and TRBJ1-4, with D perhaps matching TRBD1 (6 bases). The CDR3 is made up of 13 amino acids. Looked up from germline, CDR1 is DFQATT and CDR2 is SNEGSKA (reference sequence). Deletions cut 3 bases from V and 8 bases from J, with 13 bases between. As DNA, the CDR3 is TGCAGTGCTAGCCCGGGACAAGACGAAAAACTGTTTTTT. The encoded protein is CSASPGQDEKLFF.

The V call is TRBV19, the J call TRBJ1-2; D uncertain. The CDR3 has 14 residues. CDR1 LNHDA and CDR2 SQIVND come from the germline V gene (reference sequence). V was shortened by 6 bases and J by 4 bases, with 15 bases between the two germline ends. In DNA, the CDR3 is TGTGCCAGTAGCCCGGAGGAAGCTGCCTATGGCTACACCTTC. It translates to CASSPEEAAYGYTF.

The chain recombines TRBV5-5 with TRBJ2-7; D ambiguous. Per the germline V gene, CDR1 is SGHKS and CDR2 is YYEKEE (reference sequence). The CDR3 contains 16 residues. V was pared by 0 bases and J by 2 bases, with 15 bases between. Here the CDR3 reads CASSLDTVPRTYEQYF. The CDR3 region has the DNA TGTGCCAGCAGCTTGGATACAGTACCCCGAACCTACGAGCAGTACTTC.

CDR3 in DNA: TGTGCCAGCGGAAAGGGGGCCCCGAACACTGAAGCTTTCTTT. Translated, it gives CASGKGAPNTEAFF. The rearrangement uses TRBV12-3 or TRBV12-4 and TRBJ1-1; 7 positions match TRBD1. The CDR3 runs 14 residues. Germline trimming cut 8 bases from V and 1 base from J; bases unmatched to any gene: 7.

This clonotype turned up a few times. V usage is TRBV6-1 and J usage is TRBJ2-6; weak D call: TRBD2 (6 bases). The V end lost 8 bases, the J end lost 0 bases, and 20 bases lay between the germline ends. The length of the CDR3 is 18 residues. Germline V lookup: CDR1 MNHNS, CDR2 SASEGT. This CDR3 is CASLPGGGMVSGANVLTF. CDR3 nucleotide sequence: TGTGCCAGCTTACCCGGAGGCGGGATGGTCTCTGGGGCCAACGTCCTGACTTTC.

In this sample, this clonotype turned up a few times. The chain employs TRBV20-1 and TRBJ2-3; TRBD2 matches 7 bases. V shed 6 bases, J shed 7 bases, and the junction held 4 bases outside the gene matches. The CDR3 covers 11 residues. Germline values: CDR1 DFQATT, CDR2 SNEGSKA (reference sequence). This chain's CDR3 is CSAREGYTQYF. The CDR3 nucleotides are TGCAGTGCCAGGGAGGGCTATACGCAGTATTTT.

The chain has TRBV6-1 and TRBJ2-7, with D perhaps matching TRBD1 (5 bases). V was pared by 5 bases and J by 3 bases, with 17 bases between. The CDR3 length is 15 residues. The germline V gene has CDR1 MNHNS and CDR2 SASEGT. This CDR3 reads CASSPRSDTHYEQYF. CDR3 nucleotides: TGTGCCAGCAGTCCCCGATCGGACACCCACTACGAGCAGTACTTC.